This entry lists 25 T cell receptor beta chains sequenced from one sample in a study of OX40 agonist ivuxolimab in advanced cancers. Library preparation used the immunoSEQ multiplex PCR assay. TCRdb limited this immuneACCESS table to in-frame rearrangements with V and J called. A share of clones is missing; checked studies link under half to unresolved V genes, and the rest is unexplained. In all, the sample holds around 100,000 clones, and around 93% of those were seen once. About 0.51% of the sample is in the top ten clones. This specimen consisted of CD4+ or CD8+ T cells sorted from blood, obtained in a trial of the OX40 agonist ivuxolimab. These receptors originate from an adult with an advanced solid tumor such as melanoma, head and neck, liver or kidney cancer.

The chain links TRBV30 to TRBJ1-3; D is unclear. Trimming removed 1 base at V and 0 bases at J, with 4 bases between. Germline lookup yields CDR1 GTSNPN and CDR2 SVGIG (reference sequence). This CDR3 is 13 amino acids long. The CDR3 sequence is CAWSGGSGNTIYF. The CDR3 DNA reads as TGTGCCTGGAGTGGGGGCTCTGGAAACACCATATATTTT.

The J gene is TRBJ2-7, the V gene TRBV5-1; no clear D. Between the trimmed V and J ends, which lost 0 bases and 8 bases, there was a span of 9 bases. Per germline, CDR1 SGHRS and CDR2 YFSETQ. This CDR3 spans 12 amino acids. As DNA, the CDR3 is TGCGCCAGCAGCTTGGGGCAGTCCAAGCAGTACTTC. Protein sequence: CASSLGQSKQYF.

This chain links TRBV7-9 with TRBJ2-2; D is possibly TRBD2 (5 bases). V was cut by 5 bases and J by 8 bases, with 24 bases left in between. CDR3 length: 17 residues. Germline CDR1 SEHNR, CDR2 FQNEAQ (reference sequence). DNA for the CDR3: TGTGCCAGCAGCCCCGGGATAGGGCTTGAAGGATCGGGGGAGCTGTTTTTT. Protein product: CASSPGIGLEGSGELFF.

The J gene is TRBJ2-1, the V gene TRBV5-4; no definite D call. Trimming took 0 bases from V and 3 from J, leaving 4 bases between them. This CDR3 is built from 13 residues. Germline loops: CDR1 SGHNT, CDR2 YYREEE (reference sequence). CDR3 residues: CASSLVGYNEQFF. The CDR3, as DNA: TGTGCCAGCAGCTTGGTTGGCTACAATGAGCAGTTCTTC.

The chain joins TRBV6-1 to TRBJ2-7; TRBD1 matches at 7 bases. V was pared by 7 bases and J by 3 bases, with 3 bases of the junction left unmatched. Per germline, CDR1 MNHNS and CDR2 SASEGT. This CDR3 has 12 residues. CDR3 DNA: TGTGCCAGCAAGGGGGCGTTCTACGAGCAGTACTTC. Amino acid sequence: CASKGAFYEQYF.

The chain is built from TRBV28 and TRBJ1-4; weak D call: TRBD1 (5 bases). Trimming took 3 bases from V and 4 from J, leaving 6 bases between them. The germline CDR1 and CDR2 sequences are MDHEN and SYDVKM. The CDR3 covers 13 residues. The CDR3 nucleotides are TGTGCCAGCAGTTTCGGGGGTAATGAAAAACTGTTTTTT. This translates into CASSFGGNEKLFF. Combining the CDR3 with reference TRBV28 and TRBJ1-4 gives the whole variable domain DVKVTQSSRYLVKRTGEKVFLECVQDMDHENMFWYRQDPGLGLRLIYFSYDVKMKEKGDIPEGYSVSREKKERFSLILESASTNQTSMYLCASSFGGNEKLFFGSGTQLSVL.

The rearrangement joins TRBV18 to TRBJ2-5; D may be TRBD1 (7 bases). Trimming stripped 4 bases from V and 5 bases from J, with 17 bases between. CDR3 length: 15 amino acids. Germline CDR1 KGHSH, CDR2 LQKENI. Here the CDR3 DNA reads TGTGCCAGCTCACAAAACAGGGGCAGCGGGGAGACCCAGTACTTC. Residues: CASSQNRGSGETQYF.

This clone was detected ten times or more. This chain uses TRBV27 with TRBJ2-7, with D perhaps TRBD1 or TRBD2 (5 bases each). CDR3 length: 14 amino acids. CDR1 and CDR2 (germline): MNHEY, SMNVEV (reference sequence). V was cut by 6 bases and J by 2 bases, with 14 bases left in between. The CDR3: CASRALGRPYEQYF. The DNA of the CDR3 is TGTGCCAGCAGGGCTCTGGGACGCCCCTACGAGCAGTACTTC.

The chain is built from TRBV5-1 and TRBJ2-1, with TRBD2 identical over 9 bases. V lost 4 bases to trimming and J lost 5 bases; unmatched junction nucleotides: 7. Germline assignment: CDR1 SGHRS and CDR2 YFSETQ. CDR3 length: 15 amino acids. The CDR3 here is CASSGRTSANNEQFF. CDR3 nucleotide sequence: TGCGCCAGCAGCGGTAGGACTAGCGCCAACAATGAGCAGTTCTTC.

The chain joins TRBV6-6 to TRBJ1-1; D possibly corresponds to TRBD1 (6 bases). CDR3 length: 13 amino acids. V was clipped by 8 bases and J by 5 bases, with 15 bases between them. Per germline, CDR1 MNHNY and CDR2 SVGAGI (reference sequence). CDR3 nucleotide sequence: TGTGCCAGCCTTCGCACAGGGAGTACTGAAGCTTTCTTT. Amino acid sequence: CASLRTGSTEAFF.

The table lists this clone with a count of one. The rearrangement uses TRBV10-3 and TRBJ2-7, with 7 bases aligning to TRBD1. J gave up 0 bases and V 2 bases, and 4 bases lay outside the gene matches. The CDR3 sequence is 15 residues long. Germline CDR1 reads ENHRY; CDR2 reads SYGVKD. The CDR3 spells CAISEPGQNSYEQYF. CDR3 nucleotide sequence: TGTGCCATCAGTGAGCCGGGACAGAACTCCTACGAGCAGTACTTC.

For the CDR3, the DNA is TGTGCCAGCAGCCCTGGACAGAGAATGAACACTGAAGCTTTCTTT. This gives the protein CASSPGQRMNTEAFF. This sequence joins TRBV7-9 and TRBJ1-1; D is possibly TRBD1 (6 bases). Trimming stripped 5 bases from V and 0 bases from J, with 13 bases between. Germline values: CDR1 SEHNR, CDR2 FQNEAQ (reference sequence). The CDR3 consists of 15 residues.

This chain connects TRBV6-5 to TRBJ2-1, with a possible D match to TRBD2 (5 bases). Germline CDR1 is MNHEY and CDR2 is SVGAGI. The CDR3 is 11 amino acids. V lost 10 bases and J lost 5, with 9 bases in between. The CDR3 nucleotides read TGTGCCATAACGGGGAACAATGAGCAGTTCTTC. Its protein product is CAITGNNEQFF.

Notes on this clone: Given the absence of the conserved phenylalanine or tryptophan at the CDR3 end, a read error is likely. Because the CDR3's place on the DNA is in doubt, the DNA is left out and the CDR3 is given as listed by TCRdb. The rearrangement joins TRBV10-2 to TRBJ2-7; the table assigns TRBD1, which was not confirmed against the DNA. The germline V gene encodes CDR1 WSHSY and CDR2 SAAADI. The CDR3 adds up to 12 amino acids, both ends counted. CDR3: CASSESIGHLWL.

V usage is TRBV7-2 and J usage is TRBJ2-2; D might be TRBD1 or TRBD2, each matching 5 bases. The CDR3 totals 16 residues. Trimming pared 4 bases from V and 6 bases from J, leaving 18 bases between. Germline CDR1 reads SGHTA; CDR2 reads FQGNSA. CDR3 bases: TGTGCCAGCAGCTCCCTGGGACGGACGACCGCCGGGGAGCTGTTTTTT. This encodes CASSSLGRTTAGELFF.

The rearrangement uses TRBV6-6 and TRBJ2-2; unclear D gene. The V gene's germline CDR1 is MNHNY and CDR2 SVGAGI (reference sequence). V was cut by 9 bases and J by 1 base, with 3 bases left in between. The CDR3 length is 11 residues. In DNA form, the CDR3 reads TGTGCCAGTTGGAACACCGGGGAGCTGTTTTTT. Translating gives CASWNTGELFF.

CDR3 nucleotides: TGTGCCAGCAGCTTGCCAGGGAAAGAGACCCAGTACTTC. This translates into CASSLPGKETQYF. The chain uses TRBV5-6 and TRBJ2-5; D is perhaps TRBD1 (5 bases). Germline CDR1 reads SGHDT; CDR2 reads YYEEEE. CDR3 length equals 13 residues. V lost 1 base to trimming and J lost 3 bases, with 7 bases between them.

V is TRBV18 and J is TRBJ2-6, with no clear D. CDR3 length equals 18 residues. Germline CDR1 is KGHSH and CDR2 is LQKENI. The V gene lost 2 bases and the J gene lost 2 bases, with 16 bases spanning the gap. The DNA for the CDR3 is TGTGCCAGCTCACCATATAAGGTAGAGAGACCTGGGGCCAACGTCCTGACTTTC. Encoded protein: CASSPYKVERPGANVLTF.

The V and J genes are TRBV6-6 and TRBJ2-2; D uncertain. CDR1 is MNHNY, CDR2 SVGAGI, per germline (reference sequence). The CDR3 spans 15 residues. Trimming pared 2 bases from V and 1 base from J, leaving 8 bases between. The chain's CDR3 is CASSYQQGNTGELFF. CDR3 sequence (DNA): TGTGCCAGCAGTTACCAACAAGGGAACACCGGGGAGCTGTTTTTT.

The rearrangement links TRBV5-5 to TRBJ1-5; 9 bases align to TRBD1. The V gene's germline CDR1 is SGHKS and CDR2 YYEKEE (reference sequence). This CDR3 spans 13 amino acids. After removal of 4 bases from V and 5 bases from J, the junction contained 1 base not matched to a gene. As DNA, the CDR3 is TGTGCCAGCAGCAGGGACAGGGATCAGCCCCAGCATTTT. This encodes CASSRDRDQPQHF.

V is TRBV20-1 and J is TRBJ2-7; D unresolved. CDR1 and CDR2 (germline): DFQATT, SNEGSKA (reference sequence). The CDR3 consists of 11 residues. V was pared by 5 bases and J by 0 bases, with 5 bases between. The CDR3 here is CSAGDSYEQYF. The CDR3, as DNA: TGCAGTGCTGGGGACTCCTACGAGCAGTACTTC.

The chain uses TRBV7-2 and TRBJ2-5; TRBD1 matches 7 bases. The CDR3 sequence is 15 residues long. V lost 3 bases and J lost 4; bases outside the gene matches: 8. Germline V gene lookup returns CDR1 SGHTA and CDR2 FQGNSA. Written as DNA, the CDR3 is TGTGCCAGCAGCTTGAATACAGGGGCGGGAGAGACCCAGTACTTC. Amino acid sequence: CASSLNTGAGETQYF.

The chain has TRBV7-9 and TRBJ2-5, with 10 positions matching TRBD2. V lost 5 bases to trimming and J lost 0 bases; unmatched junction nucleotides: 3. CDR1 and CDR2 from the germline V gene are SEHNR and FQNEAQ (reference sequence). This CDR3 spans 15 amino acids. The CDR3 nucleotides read TGTGCCAGCAGCAAAGGACTAGCGGACCAAGAGACCCAGTACTTC. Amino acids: CASSKGLADQETQYF.

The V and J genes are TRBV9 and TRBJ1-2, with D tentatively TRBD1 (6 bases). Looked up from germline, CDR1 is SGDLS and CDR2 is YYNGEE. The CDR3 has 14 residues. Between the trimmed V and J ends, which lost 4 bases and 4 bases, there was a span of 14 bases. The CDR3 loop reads CASSLRDTIYGYTF. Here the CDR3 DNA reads TGTGCCAGCAGCCTCCGGGACACTATCTATGGCTACACCTTC.

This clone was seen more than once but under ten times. CDR3 loop: CASSELGGKAGNTIYF. In nucleotides, the CDR3 is TGTGCCAGCAGTGAACTTGGAGGAAAAGCGGGAAACACCATATATTTT. V usage is TRBV2 and J usage is TRBJ1-3; unclear D gene. Germline lookup yields CDR1 SNHLY and CDR2 FYNNEI. The CDR3 runs 16 residues. The V end lost 2 bases, the J end lost 4 bases, and 15 bases lay between the germline ends.